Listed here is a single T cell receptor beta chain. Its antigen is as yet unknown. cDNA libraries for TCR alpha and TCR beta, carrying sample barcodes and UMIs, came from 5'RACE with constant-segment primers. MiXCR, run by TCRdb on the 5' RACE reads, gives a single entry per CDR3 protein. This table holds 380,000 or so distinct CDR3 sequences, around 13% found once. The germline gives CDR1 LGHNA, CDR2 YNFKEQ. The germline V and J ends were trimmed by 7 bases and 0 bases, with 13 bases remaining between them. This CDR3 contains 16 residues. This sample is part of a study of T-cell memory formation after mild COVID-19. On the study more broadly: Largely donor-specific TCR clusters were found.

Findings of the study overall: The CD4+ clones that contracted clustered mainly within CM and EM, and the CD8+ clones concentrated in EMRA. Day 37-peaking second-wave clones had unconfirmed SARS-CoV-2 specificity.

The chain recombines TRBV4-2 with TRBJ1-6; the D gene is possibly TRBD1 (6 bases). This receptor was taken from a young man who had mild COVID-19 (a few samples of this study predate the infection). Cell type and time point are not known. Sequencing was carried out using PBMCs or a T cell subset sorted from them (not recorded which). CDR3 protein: CASKTDRNSYNSPLHF. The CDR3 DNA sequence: TGTGCCAGCAAGACCGACAGGAACTCCTATAATTCACCCCTCCACTTT.